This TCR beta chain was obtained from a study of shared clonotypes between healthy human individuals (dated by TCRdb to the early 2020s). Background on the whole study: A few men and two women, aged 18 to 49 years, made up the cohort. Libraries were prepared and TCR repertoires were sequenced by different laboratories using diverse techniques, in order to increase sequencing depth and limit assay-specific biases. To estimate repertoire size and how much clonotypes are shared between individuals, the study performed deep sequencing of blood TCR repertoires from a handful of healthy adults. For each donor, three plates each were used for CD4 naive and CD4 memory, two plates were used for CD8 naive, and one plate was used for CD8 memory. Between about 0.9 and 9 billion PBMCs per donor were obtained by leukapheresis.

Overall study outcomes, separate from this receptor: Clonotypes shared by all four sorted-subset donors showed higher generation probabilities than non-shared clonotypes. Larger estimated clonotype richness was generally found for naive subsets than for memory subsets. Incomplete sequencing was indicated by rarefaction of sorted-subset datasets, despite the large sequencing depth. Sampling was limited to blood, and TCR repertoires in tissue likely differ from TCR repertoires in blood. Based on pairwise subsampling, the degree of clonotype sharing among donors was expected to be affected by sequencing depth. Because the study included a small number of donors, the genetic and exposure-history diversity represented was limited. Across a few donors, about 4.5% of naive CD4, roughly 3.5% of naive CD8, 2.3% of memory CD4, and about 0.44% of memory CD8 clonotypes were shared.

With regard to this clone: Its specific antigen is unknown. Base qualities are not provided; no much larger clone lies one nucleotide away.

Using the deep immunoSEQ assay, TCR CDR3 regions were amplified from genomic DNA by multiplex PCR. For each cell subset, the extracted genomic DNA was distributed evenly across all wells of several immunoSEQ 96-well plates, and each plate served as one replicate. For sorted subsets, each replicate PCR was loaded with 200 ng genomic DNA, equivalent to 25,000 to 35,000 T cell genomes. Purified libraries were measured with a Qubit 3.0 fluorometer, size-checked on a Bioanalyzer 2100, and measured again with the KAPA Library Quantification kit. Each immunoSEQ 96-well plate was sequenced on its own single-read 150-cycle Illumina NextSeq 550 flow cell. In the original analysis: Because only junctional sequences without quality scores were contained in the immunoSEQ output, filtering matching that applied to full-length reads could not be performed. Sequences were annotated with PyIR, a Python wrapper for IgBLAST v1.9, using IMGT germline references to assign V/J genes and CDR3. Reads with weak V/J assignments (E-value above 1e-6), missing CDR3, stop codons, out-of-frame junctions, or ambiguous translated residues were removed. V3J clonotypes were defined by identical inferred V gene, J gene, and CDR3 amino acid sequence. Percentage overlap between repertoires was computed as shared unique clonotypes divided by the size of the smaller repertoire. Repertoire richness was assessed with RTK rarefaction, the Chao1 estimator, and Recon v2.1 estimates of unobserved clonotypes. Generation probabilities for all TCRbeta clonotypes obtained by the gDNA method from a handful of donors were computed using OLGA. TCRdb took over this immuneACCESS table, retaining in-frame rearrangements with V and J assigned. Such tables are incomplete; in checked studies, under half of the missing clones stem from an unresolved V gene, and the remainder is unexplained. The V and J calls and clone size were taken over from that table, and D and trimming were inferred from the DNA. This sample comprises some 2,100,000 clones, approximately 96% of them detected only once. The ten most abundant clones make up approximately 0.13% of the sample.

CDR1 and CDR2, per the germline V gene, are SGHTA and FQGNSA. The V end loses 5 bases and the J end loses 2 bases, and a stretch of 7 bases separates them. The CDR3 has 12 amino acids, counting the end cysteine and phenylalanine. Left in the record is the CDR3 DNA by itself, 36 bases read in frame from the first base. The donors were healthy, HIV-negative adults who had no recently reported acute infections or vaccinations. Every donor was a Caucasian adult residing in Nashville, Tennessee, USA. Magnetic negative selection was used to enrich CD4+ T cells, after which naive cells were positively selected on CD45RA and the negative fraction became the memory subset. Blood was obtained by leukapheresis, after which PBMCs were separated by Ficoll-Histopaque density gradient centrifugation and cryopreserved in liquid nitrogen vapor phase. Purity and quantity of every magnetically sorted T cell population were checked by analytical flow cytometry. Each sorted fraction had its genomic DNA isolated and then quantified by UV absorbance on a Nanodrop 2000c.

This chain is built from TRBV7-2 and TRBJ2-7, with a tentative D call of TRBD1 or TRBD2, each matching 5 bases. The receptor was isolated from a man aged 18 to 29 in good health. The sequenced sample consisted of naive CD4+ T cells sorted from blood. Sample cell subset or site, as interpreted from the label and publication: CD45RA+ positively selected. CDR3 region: CASSVGPYEQYF. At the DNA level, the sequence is TGTGCCAGCAGCGTGGGACCCTACGAGCAGTACTTC. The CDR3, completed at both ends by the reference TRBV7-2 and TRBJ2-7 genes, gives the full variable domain GAGVSQSPSNKVTEKGKDVELRCDPISGHTALYWYRQSLGQGLEFLIYFQGNSAPDKSGLPSDRFSAERTGGSVSTLTIQRTQQEDSAVYLCASSVGPYEQYFGPGTRLTVT.